This T cell receptor beta chain was identified in a study of cytomegalovirus exposure and HLA in healthy donors. Whole-study results and caveats: Excluded: some indistinguishable V segments such as TRBV6-2 and TRBV6-3. Later analysis identified some 16,000 TCR beta sequences associated with HLA alleles, using a false discovery rate threshold of 0.05. Researchers catalogued some 160 TCR beta chains as cytomegalovirus-associated. Researchers reported from a later analysis that most CMV-associated TCR beta chains appeared HLA-restricted.

A word on this clone: Its antigen is as yet unknown.

V shed 3 bases and J 5 bases; nucleotides not matched to a gene: 11. Germline V lookup: CDR1 LNHDA, CDR2 SQIVND (reference sequence). The CDR3 sequence is 16 residues long. The PCR made use of 60 Vbeta and 13 Jbeta primers. Sequencing was performed with immunoSEQ multiplex PCR; in TCRdb, only in-frame clones are kept and a portion is missing. The repertoire consists of around 210,000 clones, with more than 70% occurring once and the leading ten covering roughly 0.45%. The sequencing input was PBMCs. This clonotype originated in a boy aged 5-17 years in good health and CMV-seronegative. The V and J genes are TRBV19 and TRBJ2-5; 8 bases are a match to TRBD2. The DNA for the CDR3 is TGTGCCAGTAGTATTGGGGCGCGGGGGGCTCCGGAGACCCAGTACTTC. This translates into CASSIGARGAPETQYF. Using reference TRBV19 and TRBJ2-5 for the parts outside the CDR3, the full variable domain is DGGITQSPKYLFRKEGQNVTLSCEQNLNHDAMYWYRQDPGQGLRLIYYSQIVNDFQKGDIAEGYSVSREKKESFPLTVTSAQKNPTAFYLCASSIGARGAPETQYFGPGTRLLVL.